The 5 T cell receptor beta chains below were found in one sample sequenced in a study of blood T cell repertoires in COVID-19. Assay: immunoSEQ multiplex PCR; the TCRdb copy retains only in-frame clones and omits some. The table records over 150,000 clones, about 90% of them present only once. Sample: PBMCs or T cells enriched from blood (not recorded which). These receptors were obtained from a woman in her forties or fifties who had recovered from COVID-19.

The chain is built from TRBV7-8 and TRBJ2-3; 16 bases map to TRBD2. The CDR3 has 19 amino acids. From germline, CDR1 is SGHVS and CDR2 FQNEAQ. V trimming: 5 bases; J trimming: 5 bases; junction bases outside the gene matches: 13. CDR3 nucleotide sequence: TGTGCCAGCAGCGGACCGGGACTAGCGGGAGGGCTGGAGATAGATACGCAGTATTTT. Residues: CASSGPGLAGGLEIDTQYF.

This sequence joins TRBV18 and TRBJ1-4, with 10 positions matching TRBD1. V lost 3 bases, J lost 5 bases, and 0 bases stayed unmatched. Germline CDR1 is KGHSH and CDR2 is LQKENI. The CDR3 contains 14 residues. For the CDR3, the DNA is TGTGCCAGCTCACCGGGACAGGGGAATGAAAAACTGTTTTTT. Translating gives CASSPGQGNEKLFF.

This clone was detected only once. The genes are TRBV5-1 and TRBJ2-7; 7 bases fit TRBD1. The germline CDR1 and CDR2 sequences are SGHRS and YFSETQ. This CDR3 has 15 amino acids. Trimming cost V 4 bases and J 4 bases; bases outside gene matches: 11. CDR3 residues: CASSPLTGPGYEQYF. DNA for the CDR3: TGCGCCAGCAGCCCCCTGACAGGGCCAGGGTACGAGCAGTACTTC.

This chain connects TRBV19 to TRBJ2-1, with 12 nucleotides matching TRBD2. The CDR3 runs 15 residues. CDR1 LNHDA and CDR2 SQIVND come from the germline V gene (reference sequence). The V gene end was trimmed by 5 bases and the J gene end by 6 bases; junction bases not matched to a gene: 5. The CDR3: CASSVLAGGTNEQFF. The DNA for the CDR3 is TGTGCCAGTAGTGTACTAGCGGGAGGAACCAATGAGCAGTTCTTC.

V and J are TRBV13 and TRBJ2-5, with 13 bases matching TRBD2. Germline V CDR1 and CDR2: PRHDT, FYEKMQ (reference sequence). Trimming cost V 0 bases and J 5 bases; bases outside gene matches: 6. The CDR3 contains 17 residues. CDR3 nucleotide sequence: TGTGCCAGCAGCTTAGGGACTAGCGGGAGGCCGAGGGAGACCCAGTACTTC. This sequence encodes CASSLGTSGRPRETQYF.